Sequencing of this T cell receptor beta chain was carried out in a study of blood T cell repertoires in COVID-19. The CDR3 length is 16 residues. Germline CDR1 MNHEY, CDR2 SMNVEV (reference sequence). V lost 0 bases to trimming and J lost 0 bases, with 10 bases between them. How the authors handled the data: Quantification of nucleated cells was approximated via reference gene primer amplification. The data were produced by immunoSEQ multiplex PCR, yet TCRdb's version contains in-frame clones alone and is incomplete. V and J calls plus clone size are reproduced from that table; the DNA served to infer D and trimming. This sample has 150,000 to 200,000 clones; 75% to 85% occur once, and the top ten carry roughly 11%.

The receptor comes from a human donor in a cohort sampled during active COVID-19. J is TRBJ2-3 and V is TRBV27; D unresolved. Sequenced input: peripheral blood. The DNA of the CDR3 is TGTGCCAGCAGTTTATCGGCCGTTATTAGCACAGATACGCAGTATTTT. It is translated as CASSLSAVISTDTQYF.